This T cell receptor beta chain was observed in a study of T cell repertoires and HLA-DP antigens. Whole-study results and caveats: No separate analysis of naive versus memory CD4+ cells was done.

Details on this clone: Its target is unknown.

Libraries were prepared by immunoSEQ multiplex PCR; TCRdb keeps only in-frame clonotypes and omits some of them. The sample has roughly 120,000 clones; roughly 92% are singletons. The length of the CDR3 is 15 residues. With 2 bases removed from V and 8 bases from J, the gap between germline ends came to 16 bases. Germline assignment: CDR1 MNHEY and CDR2 SVGAGI. This receptor was obtained from a woman between 18 and 29 years old in good health and CMV-seronegative. The gene calls are TRBV6-5 and TRBJ2-1; D gene unclear. Sequenced input: CD4+ T cells from PBMCs. The CDR3 nucleotides read TGTGCCAGCAGTTACGGGTTATCCATTTACTATGAGCAGTTCTTC. Its protein is CASSYGLSIYYEQFF.